These 14 T cell receptor beta chains share one sample of origin, sequenced in a study of Graves' ophthalmopathy and Graves' hyperthyroidism. The authors amplified TCR beta CDR3 regions from RNA transcripts. An initial RT-PCR round employing HTBI primers preceded a second-round multiplex PCR. MiXCR, applied by TCRdb to the multiplex PCR reads, yields one record per CDR3 protein. Of roughly 160,000 distinct CDR3 sequences in the sample, 30% to 45% were seen once. Sequencing was done on a sample of peripheral blood. The receptors come from a woman in her 40s with Graves' ophthalmopathy.

This chain connects TRBV6-1 to TRBJ1-1; D uncertain. Germline values: CDR1 MNHNS, CDR2 SASEGT. The CDR3 runs to 13 residues. With 6 bases removed from V and 4 bases from J, the gap between germline ends came to 12 bases. CDR3 amino acids: CASRADTFTEAFF. For the CDR3, the DNA is TGTGCCAGCAGGGCTGACACCTTCACTGAAGCTTTCTTT.

This clonotype was counted at least ten times. The rearrangement links TRBV7-2 to TRBJ2-5, with D maybe TRBD2 (5 bases). Trimming shortened V by 5 bases and J by 5 bases, and 9 bases separated the two germline ends. The CDR3 runs to 12 residues. Per the germline V gene, CDR1 is SGHTA and CDR2 is FQGNSA. The CDR3 DNA is TGTGCCAGCAGCCGGGATGTGGAGACCCAGTACTTC. Amino acid sequence: CASSRDVETQYF.

The rearrangement joins TRBV6-2 or TRBV6-3 to TRBJ1-5, with D tentatively TRBD1 (5 bases). Per the germline V gene, CDR1 is MNHEY and CDR2 is SVGEGT. The ends were cut back, 7 bases at V and 4 bases at J, with 14 bases in the middle. The CDR3 has 14 residues. The DNA for the CDR3 is TGTGCCAGCACCTTGGGGGGAAGGAATCAGCCCCAGCATTTT. This gives the protein CASTLGGRNQPQHF.

This clonotype was seen repeatedly, ten times or more. The chain couples TRBV19 to TRBJ1-2; no reliable D call. V lost 1 base, J lost 6 bases, and 9 bases lay in between. Germline CDR1 LNHDA, CDR2 SQIVND (reference sequence). This CDR3 region has 13 residues. As DNA, the CDR3 is TGTGCCAGTAGTATAGCGCCCGGGAATGGCTACACCTTC. Translation gives CASSIAPGNGYTF.

The table lists this clonotype with many counts. The J gene is TRBJ2-6, the V gene TRBV5-1; D is uncertain. Deletions cut 1 base from V and 0 bases from J, with 5 bases between. CDR3 length: 15 residues. Germline CDR1 and CDR2: SGHRS and YFSETQ. CDR3 nucleotides: TGCGCCAGCAGCTTGAGGAGCTCTGGGGCCAACGTCCTGACTTTC. This codes for CASSLRSSGANVLTF.

This clonotype was detected ten times or more. V is TRBV11-3 and J is TRBJ2-7; D is uncertain. V shed 4 bases and J shed 6 bases, with 19 bases lying between them. In germline, CDR1 is SGHNT, CDR2 YENEEA. The CDR3 spans 15 residues. CDR3 nucleotide sequence: TGTGCCAGCAGCTCCTCAGAGGTGATTGGTCTCGAGCAGTACTTC. Translation gives CASSSSEVIGLEQYF.

This chain joins TRBV12-3 or TRBV12-4 and TRBJ1-2; D is undetermined. The germline V and J ends were trimmed by 2 bases and 3 bases, with 7 bases remaining between them. The CDR3 totals 13 residues. The CDR3 loop reads CASSLPFYYGYTF. The CDR3 DNA is TGTGCCAGCAGTTTACCATTTTACTATGGCTACACCTTC.

V and J are TRBV28 and TRBJ2-7, with 7 bases lining up with TRBD2. With 1 base clipped from V and 0 bases from J, the junction kept 18 bases outside the gene matches. The V gene's germline CDR1 is MDHEN and CDR2 SYDVKM. The CDR3 extends over 20 amino acids. CDR3 in amino acids: CASSLSPISLADPSSYEQYF. DNA of the CDR3: TGTGCCAGCAGTTTATCCCCAATATCCCTAGCGGACCCAAGCTCCTACGAGCAGTACTTC.

This clonotype was seen ten or more times. The chain carries TRBV5-1 and TRBJ1-2, with TRBD1 identical over 7 bases. V lost 0 bases to trimming and J lost 5 bases; unmatched junction nucleotides: 16. There are 18 residues in the CDR3. Germline CDR1 is SGHRS and CDR2 is YFSETQ. The CDR3 bases are TGCGCCAGCAGCTTGGCCCGGGGGCCCAGACAGGGCTCTTATGGCTACACCTTC. It specifies CASSLARGPRQGSYGYTF.

The chain joins TRBV6-5 to TRBJ1-1; D is uncertain. Germline values: CDR1 MNHEY, CDR2 SVGAGI. Trimming stripped 0 bases from V and 8 bases from J, with 10 bases between. The CDR3 contains 13 residues. The CDR3 DNA follows: TGTGCCAGCAGTTACTCTGGAAGCCCAGAAGCTTTCTTT. Protein product: CASSYSGSPEAFF.

The rearrangement joins TRBV6-1 to TRBJ1-5; unclear D gene. Germline V lookup: CDR1 MNHNS, CDR2 SASEGT. The CDR3 spans 11 residues. V gave up 5 bases and J gave up 11 bases, with 10 bases separating them. The CDR3 here is CASSSSVSQHF. The CDR3 DNA reads as TGTGCCAGCAGTAGTTCAGTGTCCCAGCATTTT.

This clonotype was seen many times. The chain employs TRBV19 and TRBJ1-2; no definite D call. This CDR3 is built from 12 residues. V lost 5 bases to trimming and J lost 3 bases, with 7 bases between them. Germline values: CDR1 LNHDA, CDR2 SQIVND (reference sequence). CDR3 amino acids: CASSRGDYGYTF. In DNA form, the CDR3 reads TGTGCCAGTAGTCGTGGGGACTATGGCTACACCTTC. The whole variable domain, remainder taken from reference TRBV19 and TRBJ1-2, is DGGITQSPKYLFRKEGQNVTLSCEQNLNHDAMYWYRQDPGQGLRLIYYSQIVNDFQKGDIAEGYSVSREKKESFPLTVTSAQKNPTAFYLCASSRGDYGYTFGSGTRLTVV.

The CDR3 DNA sequence: TGTGCCACCAGCAGAGCCGGGATTGGTACCTACGAGCAGTACTTC. It is translated as CATSRAGIGTYEQYF. V and J are TRBV15 and TRBJ2-7; possible D gene TRBD2, 5 bases. This CDR3 contains 15 residues. In germline, CDR1 is LNHNV, CDR2 YYDKDF (reference sequence). V gave up 1 base and J gave up 2 bases, with 12 bases separating them.

The table lists this clonotype with many counts. The chain is built from TRBV7-2 and TRBJ2-5, with D maybe TRBD2 (5 bases). Trimming cost V 0 bases and J 4 bases, with 15 bases left between them. Germline V gene sequence: CDR1 SGHTA, CDR2 FQGNSA. The CDR3 length is 16 residues. CDR3 nucleotides: TGTGCCAGCAGCTTAGCGGCTTGGACGGGAAGAGAGACCCAGTACTTC. Translating gives CASSLAAWTGRETQYF.